Below are 20 T cell receptor beta chains sequenced from a single sample in a study of T cell changes during pregnancy in multiple sclerosis. Produced via immunoSEQ multiplex PCR; TCRdb's table is partial and in-frame only. The sample holds around 100,000 clones, approximately 91% seen once. The source material was peripheral blood, sampled in the second trimester of pregnancy. The receptors come from a female donor with multiple sclerosis, enrolled in a pregnancy study.

The chain links TRBV29-1 to TRBJ1-1; no firm D call. The V gene's germline CDR1 is SQVTM and CDR2 ANQGSEA. V lost 4 bases, J lost 0 bases, and 9 bases lay in between. The CDR3 consists of 13 residues. The CDR3, as DNA: TGCAGCGTTGGCGGTCAACTGAACACTGAAGCTTTCTTT. Protein: CSVGGQLNTEAFF.

This chain connects TRBV28 to TRBJ2-7; D is unclear. Trimming shortened V by 8 bases and J by 0 bases, and 14 bases separated the two germline ends. The CDR3 extends over 14 amino acids. Per the germline V gene, CDR1 is MDHEN and CDR2 is SYDVKM. The CDR3 nucleotides are TGTGCCAGCGGGTTGAGGCCGGTCTCCTACGAGCAGTACTTC. Translation gives CASGLRPVSYEQYF.

The chain combines TRBV21-1 with TRBJ2-7; TRBD1 is the table's D call, not checked against the DNA. TRBV21-1 is designated a pseudogene. CDR3 length equals 11 residues. CDR3 DNA sequence: TGCACAGGGGTGGTGGTCCACGAGCAGTACTTC. It yields the protein CTGVVVHEQYF.

The V gene is TRBV5-6, the J gene TRBJ2-3, with 10 nucleotides matching TRBD2. CDR1 and CDR2 from the germline V gene are SGHDT and YYEEEE. V trimming: 3 bases; J trimming: 4 bases; junction bases outside the gene matches: 11. This CDR3 region has 17 residues. Here the CDR3 DNA reads TGTGCCAGCAGCTCGATCCTAGCGGGAGACGCCGCAGATACGCAGTATTTT. Translated: CASSSILAGDAADTQYF.

Points on this clone: This sample also contains other DNA sequences that code for the same CDR3. The gene calls are TRBV5-1 and TRBJ2-5; TRBD2 might be the D (6 bases). The CDR3 sequence is 14 residues long. V was shortened by 0 bases and J by 1 base, with 7 bases between the two germline ends. CDR1 is SGHRS and CDR2 is YFSETQ in the germline V gene. This chain's CDR3 is CASSLAGAQETQYF. CDR3 coding DNA: TGCGCCAGCAGCTTGGCGGGAGCCCAAGAGACCCAGTACTTC.

CDR3 residues: CASSPVTGTRTEAFF. CDR3 nucleotide sequence: TGCGCCAGCAGCCCAGTGACAGGGACAAGGACTGAAGCTTTCTTT. The chain carries TRBV5-1 and TRBJ1-1, with 7 nucleotides matching TRBD1. This CDR3 region has 15 residues. Germline CDR1 and CDR2: SGHRS and YFSETQ. Losses at the gene ends were 4 bases for V and 5 bases for J; bases not matched to a gene: 11.

The V gene is TRBV27, the J gene TRBJ2-7; 7 positions agree with TRBD2. J lost 3 bases, V lost 2 bases, and 10 bases had no gene match. The CDR3 consists of 16 residues. In germline, CDR1 is MNHEY, CDR2 SMNVEV (reference sequence). The CDR3 loop reads CASSLSMGTTRYEQYF. The CDR3 coding sequence is TGTGCCAGCAGTTTAAGTATGGGGACTACACGCTACGAGCAGTACTTC.

J is TRBJ2-6 and V is TRBV18; TRBD2 aligns across 11 bases. Germline trimming cut 6 bases from V and 0 bases from J; bases unmatched to any gene: 7. This CDR3 has 18 residues. Germline V gene sequence: CDR1 KGHSH, CDR2 LQKENI. For the CDR3, the DNA is TGTGCCAGCTCGCCAACTAGCGGGAGACTCTCTGGGGCCAACGTCCTGACTTTC. Its translation is CASSPTSGRLSGANVLTF.

The chain combines TRBV28 with TRBJ2-5; 9 bases are shared with TRBD1. The CDR3 is made up of 15 amino acids. Germline V lookup: CDR1 MDHEN, CDR2 SYDVKM. Losses at the gene ends were 5 bases for V and 5 bases for J; bases not matched to a gene: 9. CDR3 nucleotides: TGTGCCAGCAGTCCAGACAGGGGGGGGGAGGAGACCCAGTACTTC. This sequence encodes CASSPDRGGEETQYF.

This CDR3 is CASSYQDRPYNEQFF. CDR3 sequence (DNA): TGTGCCAGCAGTTACCAGGACAGGCCCTACAATGAGCAGTTCTTC. The chain recombines TRBV6-5 with TRBJ2-1, with 7 bases matching TRBD1. V trimming: 2 bases; J trimming: 2 bases; junction bases outside the gene matches: 3. Germline CDR1 reads MNHEY; CDR2 reads SVGAGI. There are 15 residues in the CDR3.

The rearrangement links TRBV5-6 to TRBJ1-4, with 10 bases that match TRBD1. The CDR3 has 15 amino acids. CDR1 and CDR2 from the germline V gene are SGHDT and YYEEEE. J gave up 11 bases and V 4 bases, and 11 bases lay outside the gene matches. The CDR3 bases are TGTGCCAGCAGCCCCGCGGGGACAGGGGAATTGAAACTGTTTTTT. Protein: CASSPAGTGELKLFF.

The V gene is TRBV7-2, the J gene TRBJ2-7; TRBD2 might be the D (6 bases). CDR1 SGHTA and CDR2 FQGNSA come from the germline V gene. This CDR3 is 15 amino acids long. Deletions cut 4 bases from V and 6 bases from J, with 19 bases between. The CDR3 sequence is CASSYHPGLLLEQYF. The DNA for the CDR3 is TGTGCCAGCAGCTACCACCCGGGACTTCTGCTCGAGCAGTACTTC.

V is TRBV27 and J is TRBJ1-1; D not resolved. Germline values: CDR1 MNHEY, CDR2 SMNVEV (reference sequence). The V end lost 2 bases, the J end lost 1 base, and 5 bases lay between the germline ends. The CDR3 has 13 amino acids. CDR3 loop: CASSLLWNTEAFF. Written as DNA, the CDR3 is TGTGCCAGCAGTTTACTGTGGAACACTGAAGCTTTCTTT.

This chain links TRBV18 with TRBJ2-5; D remains ambiguous. V lost 1 base and J lost 1, with 4 bases in between. Germline V gene lookup returns CDR1 KGHSH and CDR2 LQKENI. CDR3 length equals 13 residues. The DNA of the CDR3 is TGTGCCAGCTCACCACAGAGCCAAGAGACCCAGTACTTC. Translated: CASSPQSQETQYF.

The genes are TRBV28 and TRBJ2-1; 8 bases fit TRBD1. Germline CDR1 MDHEN, CDR2 SYDVKM. There are 16 residues in the CDR3. The V gene end was trimmed by 2 bases and the J gene end by 6 bases; junction bases not matched to a gene: 9. CDR3 residues: CASSLEEDRAANEQFF. In DNA form, the CDR3 reads TGTGCCAGCAGTTTAGAAGAGGACAGGGCAGCCAATGAGCAGTTCTTC. Combining the CDR3 with reference TRBV28 and TRBJ2-1 gives the whole variable domain DVKVTQSSRYLVKRTGEKVFLECVQDMDHENMFWYRQDPGLGLRLIYFSYDVKMKEKGDIPEGYSVSREKKERFSLILESASTNQTSMYLCASSLEEDRAANEQFFGPGTRLTVL.

The rearrangement links TRBV5-4 to TRBJ2-1; weak D call: TRBD2 (5 bases). The CDR3 is made up of 13 amino acids. Trimming removed 5 bases at V and 7 bases at J, with 13 bases between. Germline values: CDR1 SGHNT, CDR2 YYREEE (reference sequence). CDR3 sequence: CASSPILGNEQFF. The CDR3 coding sequence is TGTGCCAGCAGTCCTATACTAGGAAATGAGCAGTTCTTC.

This chain uses TRBV9 with TRBJ2-5, with TRBD1 matching over 12 bases. Trimming removed 1 base from V and 3 bases from J; junction bases left unmatched: 13. The CDR3 consists of 19 residues. Germline V lookup: CDR1 SGDLS, CDR2 YYNGEE. The CDR3 region is CASSVLGTGGGIIEETQYF. The DNA of the CDR3 is TGTGCCAGCAGCGTACTCGGGACAGGGGGCGGAATAATAGAAGAGACCCAGTACTTC.

Only one count was recorded for this clone. The CDR3 DNA is TGTGCCAGCAGCCCGCGACTAGCGGGAAATGACAATGAGCAGTTCTTC. Its translation: CASSPRLAGNDNEQFF. The chain couples TRBV7-9 to TRBJ2-1, with 11 bases lining up with TRBD2. Looked up from germline, CDR1 is SEHNR and CDR2 is FQNEAQ (reference sequence). CDR3 size: 16 residues. V gave up 5 bases and J gave up 5 bases; unmatched junction bases: 8.

The chain recombines TRBV20-1 with TRBJ2-2; D not certain. Germline-derived CDR1 and CDR2 are DFQATT and SNEGSKA (reference sequence). CDR3 length: 11 amino acids. Trimming pared 3 bases from V and 9 bases from J, leaving 8 bases between. The chain's CDR3 is CSASGLRELFF. For the CDR3, the DNA is TGCAGTGCTAGTGGCCTTCGGGAGCTGTTTTTT.

CDR3 DNA: TGTGCCAGCAGTTTATGGGCAGGGTCTGGGGCCAACGTCCTGACTTTC. Translating gives CASSLWAGSGANVLTF. J is TRBJ2-6 and V is TRBV28; maybe TRBD1 (5 bases). V was pared by 0 bases and J by 1 base, with 7 bases between. The CDR3 runs 16 residues. Germline V gene data show CDR1 as MDHEN and CDR2 as SYDVKM.